This section outlines one T cell receptor beta chain sequence together with its context. Its antigen remains unknown. These data are taken from a study of blood T cells in healthy people across ages. With V trimmed by 3 bases and J by 13 bases, 14 bases remained unmatched. The CDR3 is 15 residues long. Study-wide findings and caveats: It was the long-lived donors that had more naive CD4+ cells and higher diversity than aged donors. Naive and antigen-experienced cells were not separated, limiting conclusive comparison. Among T cells, TCR beta diversity per million cells dropped roughly linearly as age rose.

A second about 7 to 11 cycle PCR used barcoded and J-beta primers. In TCRdb, the 5' RACE reads were re-called with MiXCR into one record per CDR3 protein. This sample has hundreds of thousands of distinct CDR3 sequences, with around 26% found just once. Whenever a sample was processed, at least 7 million PBMCs were isolated. This receptor was identified in a woman aged 80 or over in good health. The chain has TRBV12-3 or TRBV12-4 and TRBJ2-4; 8 positions match TRBD2. Sequencing used blood. CDR3 in DNA: TGTGCCAGCAGTTTGGTAGCGGGACATTTCGATGAGCAGTACTTC. It translates to CASSLVAGHFDEQYF.